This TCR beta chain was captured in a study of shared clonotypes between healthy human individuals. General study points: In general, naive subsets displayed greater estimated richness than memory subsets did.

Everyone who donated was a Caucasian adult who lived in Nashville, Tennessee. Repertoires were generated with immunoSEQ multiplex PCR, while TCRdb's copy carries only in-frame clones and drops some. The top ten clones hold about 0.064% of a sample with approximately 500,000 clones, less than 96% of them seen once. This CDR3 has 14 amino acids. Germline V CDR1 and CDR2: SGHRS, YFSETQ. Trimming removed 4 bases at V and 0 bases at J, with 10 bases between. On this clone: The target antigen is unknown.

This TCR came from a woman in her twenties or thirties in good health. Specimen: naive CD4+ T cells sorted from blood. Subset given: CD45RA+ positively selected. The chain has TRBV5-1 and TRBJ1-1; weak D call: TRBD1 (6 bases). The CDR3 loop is CASSGTSMNTEAFF. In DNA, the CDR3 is TGCGCCAGCAGCGGGACAAGTATGAACACTGAAGCTTTCTTT.